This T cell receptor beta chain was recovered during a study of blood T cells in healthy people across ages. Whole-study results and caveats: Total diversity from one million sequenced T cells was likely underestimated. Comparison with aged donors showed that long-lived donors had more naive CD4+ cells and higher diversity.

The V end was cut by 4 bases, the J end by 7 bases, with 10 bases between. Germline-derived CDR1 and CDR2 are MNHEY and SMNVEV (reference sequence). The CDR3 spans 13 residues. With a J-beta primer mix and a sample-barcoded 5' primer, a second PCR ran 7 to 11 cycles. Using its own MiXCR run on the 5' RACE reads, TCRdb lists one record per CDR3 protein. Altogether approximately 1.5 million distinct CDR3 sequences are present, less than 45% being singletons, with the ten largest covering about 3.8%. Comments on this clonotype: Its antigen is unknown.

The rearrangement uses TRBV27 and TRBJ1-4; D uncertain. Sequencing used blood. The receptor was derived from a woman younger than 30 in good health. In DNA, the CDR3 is TGTGCCAGCAGTTCACTAAGAAGTGAAAAACTGTTTTTT. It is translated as CASSSLRSEKLFF.